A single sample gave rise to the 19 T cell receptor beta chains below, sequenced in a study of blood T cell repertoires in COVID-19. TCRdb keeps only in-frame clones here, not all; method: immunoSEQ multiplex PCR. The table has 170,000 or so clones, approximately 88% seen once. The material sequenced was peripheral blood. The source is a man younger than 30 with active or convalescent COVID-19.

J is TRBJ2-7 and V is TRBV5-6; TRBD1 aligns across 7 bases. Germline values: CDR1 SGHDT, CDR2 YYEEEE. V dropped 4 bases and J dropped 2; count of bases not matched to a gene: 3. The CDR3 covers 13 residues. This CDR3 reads CASSRDRAYEQYF. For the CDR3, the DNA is TGTGCCAGCAGCCGGGACAGAGCCTACGAGCAGTACTTC.

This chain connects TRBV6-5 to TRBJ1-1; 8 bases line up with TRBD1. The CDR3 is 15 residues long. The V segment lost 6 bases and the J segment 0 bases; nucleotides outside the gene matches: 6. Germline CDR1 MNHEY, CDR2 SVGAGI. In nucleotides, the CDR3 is TGTGCCAGCAGCCCCGGGACAGGTTTGAACACTGAAGCTTTCTTT. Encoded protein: CASSPGTGLNTEAFF.

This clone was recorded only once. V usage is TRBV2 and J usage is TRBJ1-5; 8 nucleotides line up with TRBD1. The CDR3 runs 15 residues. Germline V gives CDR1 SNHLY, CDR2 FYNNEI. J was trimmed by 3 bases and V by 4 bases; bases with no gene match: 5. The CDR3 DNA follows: TGTGCCAGCAGTGGACAGGGGCTAGACAATCAGCCCCAGCATTTT. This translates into CASSGQGLDNQPQHF.

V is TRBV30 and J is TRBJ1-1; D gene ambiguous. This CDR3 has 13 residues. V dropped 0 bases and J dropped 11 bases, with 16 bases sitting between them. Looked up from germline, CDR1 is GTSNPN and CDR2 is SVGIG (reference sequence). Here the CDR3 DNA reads TGTGCCTGGAGTGTCGCCTCCTACGCTGCCGCTTTCTTT. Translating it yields CAWSVASYAAAFF.

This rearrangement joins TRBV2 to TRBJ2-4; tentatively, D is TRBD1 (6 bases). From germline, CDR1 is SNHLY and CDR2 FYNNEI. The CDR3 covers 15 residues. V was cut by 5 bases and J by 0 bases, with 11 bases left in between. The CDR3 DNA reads TGTGCCAGCAGTAAGGACAGTCAAGCCAAAAACATTCAGTACTTC. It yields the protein CASSKDSQAKNIQYF.

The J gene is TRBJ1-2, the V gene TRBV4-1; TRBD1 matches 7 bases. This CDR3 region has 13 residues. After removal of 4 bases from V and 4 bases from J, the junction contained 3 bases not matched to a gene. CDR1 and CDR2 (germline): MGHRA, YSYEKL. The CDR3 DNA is TGCGCCAGCAGCCCTCGGGACAGCTATGGCTACACCTTC. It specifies CASSPRDSYGYTF.

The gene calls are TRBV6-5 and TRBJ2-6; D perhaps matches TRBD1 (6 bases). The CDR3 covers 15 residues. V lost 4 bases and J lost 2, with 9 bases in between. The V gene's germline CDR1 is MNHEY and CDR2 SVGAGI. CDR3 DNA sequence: TGTGCCAGCAGTTTACAGGGAACTGGGGCCAACGTCCTGACTTTC. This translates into CASSLQGTGANVLTF.

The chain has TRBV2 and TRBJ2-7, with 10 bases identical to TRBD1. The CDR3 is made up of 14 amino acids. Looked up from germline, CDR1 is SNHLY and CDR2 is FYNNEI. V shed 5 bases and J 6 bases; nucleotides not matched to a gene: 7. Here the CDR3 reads CASSPGQGVREQYF. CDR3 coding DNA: TGTGCCAGCAGTCCAGGACAGGGGGTTCGCGAGCAGTACTTC.

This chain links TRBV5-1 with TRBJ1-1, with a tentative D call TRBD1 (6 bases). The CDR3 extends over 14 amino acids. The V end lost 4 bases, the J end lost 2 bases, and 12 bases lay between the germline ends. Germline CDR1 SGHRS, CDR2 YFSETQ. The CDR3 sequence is CASSREGQNTEAFF. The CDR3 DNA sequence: TGCGCCAGCAGCCGGGAGGGACAAAACACTGAAGCTTTCTTT.

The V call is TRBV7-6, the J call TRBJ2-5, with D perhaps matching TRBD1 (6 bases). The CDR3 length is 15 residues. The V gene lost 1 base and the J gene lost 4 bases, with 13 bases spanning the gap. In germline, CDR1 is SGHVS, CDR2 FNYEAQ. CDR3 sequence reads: CASSLVPGAGETQYF. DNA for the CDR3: TGTGCCAGCAGCTTAGTTCCAGGGGCGGGAGAGACCCAGTACTTC.

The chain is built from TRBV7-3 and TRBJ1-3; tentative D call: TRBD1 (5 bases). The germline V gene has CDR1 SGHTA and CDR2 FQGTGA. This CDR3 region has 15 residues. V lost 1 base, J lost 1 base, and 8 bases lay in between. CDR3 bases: TGTGCCAGCAGCTTAAAAGCAGGGTCTGGAAACACCATATATTTT. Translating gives CASSLKAGSGNTIYF.

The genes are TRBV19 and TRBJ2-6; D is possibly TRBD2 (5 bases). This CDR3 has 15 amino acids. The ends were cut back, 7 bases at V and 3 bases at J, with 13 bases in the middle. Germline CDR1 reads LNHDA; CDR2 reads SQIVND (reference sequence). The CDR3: CASTEDRDGANVLTF. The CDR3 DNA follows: TGTGCCAGTACCGAGGACCGGGATGGGGCCAACGTCCTGACTTTC. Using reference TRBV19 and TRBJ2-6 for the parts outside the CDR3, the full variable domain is DGGITQSPKYLFRKEGQNVTLSCEQNLNHDAMYWYRQDPGQGLRLIYYSQIVNDFQKGDIAEGYSVSREKKESFPLTVTSAQKNPTAFYLCASTEDRDGANVLTFGAGSRLTVL.

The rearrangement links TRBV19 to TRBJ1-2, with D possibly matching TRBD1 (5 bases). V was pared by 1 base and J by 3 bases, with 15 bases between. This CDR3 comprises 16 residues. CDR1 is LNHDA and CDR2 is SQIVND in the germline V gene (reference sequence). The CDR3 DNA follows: TGTGCCAGTAGTATAGCTGCCCCCGGGGACTACTATGGCTACACCTTC. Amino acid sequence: CASSIAAPGDYYGYTF.

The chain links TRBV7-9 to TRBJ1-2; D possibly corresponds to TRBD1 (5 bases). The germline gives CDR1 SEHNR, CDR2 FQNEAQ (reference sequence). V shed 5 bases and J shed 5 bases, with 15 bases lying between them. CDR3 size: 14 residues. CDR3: CASSPRGGGYGYTF. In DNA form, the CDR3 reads TGTGCCAGCAGCCCGCGGGGCGGCGGATATGGCTACACCTTC.

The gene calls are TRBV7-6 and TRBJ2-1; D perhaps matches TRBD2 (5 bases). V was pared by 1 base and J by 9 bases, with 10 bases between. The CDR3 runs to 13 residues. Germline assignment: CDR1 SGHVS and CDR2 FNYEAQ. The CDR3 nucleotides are TGTGCCAGCAGCTTAGTTCCAGAGGGTGAGCAGTTCTTC. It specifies CASSLVPEGEQFF.

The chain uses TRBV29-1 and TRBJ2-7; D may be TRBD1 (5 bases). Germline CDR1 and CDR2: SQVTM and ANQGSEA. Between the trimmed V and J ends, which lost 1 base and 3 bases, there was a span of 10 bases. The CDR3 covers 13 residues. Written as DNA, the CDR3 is TGCAGCGTTGAAGGGACAAGTCACTACGAGCAGTACTTC. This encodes CSVEGTSHYEQYF.

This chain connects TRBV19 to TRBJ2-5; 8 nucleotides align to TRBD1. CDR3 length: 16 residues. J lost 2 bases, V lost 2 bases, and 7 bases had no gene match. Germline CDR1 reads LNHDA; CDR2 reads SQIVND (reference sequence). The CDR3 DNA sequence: TGTGCCAGTAGTATACCTGGACAGGGCGTACAAGAGACCCAGTACTTC. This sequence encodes CASSIPGQGVQETQYF. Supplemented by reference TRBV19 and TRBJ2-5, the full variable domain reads DGGITQSPKYLFRKEGQNVTLSCEQNLNHDAMYWYRQDPGQGLRLIYYSQIVNDFQKGDIAEGYSVSREKKESFPLTVTSAQKNPTAFYLCASSIPGQGVQETQYFGPGTRLLVL.

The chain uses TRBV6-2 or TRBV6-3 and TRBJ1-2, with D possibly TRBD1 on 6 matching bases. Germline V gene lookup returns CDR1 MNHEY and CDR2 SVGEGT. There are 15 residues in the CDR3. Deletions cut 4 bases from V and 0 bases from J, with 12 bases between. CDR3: CASSSPTGTNYGYTF. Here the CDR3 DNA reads TGTGCCAGCAGTTCCCCGACAGGAACTAACTATGGCTACACCTTC.

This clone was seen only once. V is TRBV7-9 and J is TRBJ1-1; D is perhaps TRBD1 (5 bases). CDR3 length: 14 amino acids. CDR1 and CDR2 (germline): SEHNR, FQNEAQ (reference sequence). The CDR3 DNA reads TGTGGCTCCGGTAAAGGGATCAGGGACACTGAAGCTTTCTTT. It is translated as CGSGKGIRDTEAFF.